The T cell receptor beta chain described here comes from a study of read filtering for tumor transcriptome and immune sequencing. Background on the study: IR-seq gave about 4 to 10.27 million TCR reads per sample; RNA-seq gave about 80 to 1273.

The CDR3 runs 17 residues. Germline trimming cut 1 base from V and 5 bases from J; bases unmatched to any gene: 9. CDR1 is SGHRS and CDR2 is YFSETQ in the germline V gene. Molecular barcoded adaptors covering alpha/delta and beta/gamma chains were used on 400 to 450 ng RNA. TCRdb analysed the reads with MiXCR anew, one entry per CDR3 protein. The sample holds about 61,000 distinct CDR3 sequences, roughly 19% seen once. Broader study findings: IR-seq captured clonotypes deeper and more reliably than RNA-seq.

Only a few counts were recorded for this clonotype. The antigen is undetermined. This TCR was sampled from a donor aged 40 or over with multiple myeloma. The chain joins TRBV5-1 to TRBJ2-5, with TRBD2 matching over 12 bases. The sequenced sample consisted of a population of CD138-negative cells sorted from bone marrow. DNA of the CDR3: TGCGCCAGCAGCTTGCAGCTAGCGGGAGGGCCGAGGGAGACCCAGTACTTC. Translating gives CASSLQLAGGPRETQYF.